This TCR beta chain was recovered during a study of cytomegalovirus exposure and HLA in healthy donors. Turning to this clone: Its antigen is as yet unknown.

Germline values: CDR1 SNHLY, CDR2 FYNNEI. The CDR3 runs to 13 residues. Trimming stripped 8 bases from V and 8 bases from J, with 16 bases between. In the PCR, 60 Vbeta and 13 Jbeta primers were used. This table comes from immunoSEQ multiplex PCR, and its TCRdb copy is limited to in-frame clones, with some not included. The top ten hold 3.7% of the sample, which has 180,000 or so clones, 77% seen once. Study-level results: A later analysis associated 15,000 or so TCR beta sequences with HLA alleles at a 0.05 false discovery rate. The majority of CMV-associated TCR beta chains were reported as apparently HLA-restricted in a later analysis. Based on reports, TCR beta sequences accurately predicted HLA-A and HLA-B alleles for most subjects.

Sample: PBMCs. The chain combines TRBV2 with TRBJ2-1, with a possible D match to TRBD2 (6 bases). The receptor comes from a woman between 55 and 75 years old in good health and CMV-seropositive. CDR3 sequence: CASRASVGDEQFF. In nucleotides, the CDR3 is TGTGCCAGCCGGGCTAGCGTAGGCGATGAGCAGTTCTTC.